This T cell receptor beta chain is drawn from a study of Ad26.COV2.S vaccination and SARS-CoV-2 variants. The table lists this clone with a count of one. What it binds is not known. The table came from immunoSEQ multiplex PCR; TCRdb's copy has only in-frame clones and leaves some out. The table has roughly 320,000 clones, about 86% seen once. The treatment is: roughly 18 received Ad26.COV2.S at low or high dose, single or two shots; about five received placebo; per-sample allocation not given. The samples date from day 63 after the first vaccine or placebo injection. This adult donor, from Boston, was 18-55 years old. As its vector, the vaccine had Ad26, which expressed Wuhan-strain SARS-CoV-2 spike. This CDR3 region has 15 residues. From germline, CDR1 is KGHSH and CDR2 LQKENI. The ends were cut back, 5 bases at V and 7 bases at J, with 15 bases in the middle. Broader study findings: Spike-specific TCR breadth ran higher among vaccine recipients than placebo recipients.

This chain connects TRBV18 to TRBJ1-6; possible D gene TRBD1, 5 bases. The sequence was collected from a person between 18 and 59 years old who received the Ad26.COV2.S COVID-19 vaccine or a placebo. Source: peripheral blood, taken in a trial of Ad26.COV2.S vaccine versus placebo. The CDR3 nucleotides are TGTGCCAGCTCATGGGAGACAGTCCAGAATTCACCCCTCCACTTT. Its protein product is CASSWETVQNSPLHF.